This passage covers 10 T cell receptor beta chains from one sample sequenced in a study of shared clonotypes between healthy human individuals (dated by TCRdb to 2018 to 2020). Library preparation used the immunoSEQ multiplex PCR assay. Held by TCRdb, this immuneACCESS table contains in-frame sequences only and omits some clones. Under half of the omission traces to an unresolved V gene where checked; the cause of the rest is unknown. Within this sample are approximately 640,000 clones, with roughly 91% of them counted one time only. The ten biggest clones cover 30% to 35% of the sample. The material sequenced was memory CD8+ T cells from PBMCs. The cell subset or site label on this specimen signifies: CD45RO+ cells pooled with CCR7-negative TemRA cells. Source of these receptors: a man aged 18 to 30 in good health. Some clones in this sample may be carry-over from other donors' samples.

J is TRBJ2-7 and V is TRBV16; tentative D call: TRBD2 (5 bases). V lost 0 bases and J 5 bases, leaving 14 bases between the germline ends. Germline V gene lookup returns CDR1 KGHSY and CDR2 FQNENV. The CDR3 is 15 residues long. The DNA for the CDR3 is TGTGCCAGCAGCCAATCAAGTGGACTGCCTAACGAGCAGTACTTC. It specifies CASSQSSGLPNEQYF.

V usage is TRBV14 and J usage is TRBJ2-7; 10 bases are shared with TRBD2. J was trimmed by 5 bases and V by 2 bases; bases with no gene match: 6. The length of the CDR3 is 15 residues. CDR1 and CDR2 from the germline V gene are SGHDN and FVKESK. CDR3 sequence: CASSQLAGAFHEQYF. The CDR3 DNA reads TGTGCCAGCAGCCAACTAGCGGGAGCTTTCCACGAGCAGTACTTC.

This clone was seen once. The chain has TRBV19 and TRBJ2-1; 8 bases fit TRBD2. The V gene end was trimmed by 9 bases and the J gene end by 2 bases; junction bases not matched to a gene: 6. Germline V lookup: CDR1 LNHDA, CDR2 SQIVND (reference sequence). This CDR3 has 14 amino acids. The CDR3 DNA follows: TGTGCCAGCACCGGACTAGCACCCTACAATGAGCAGTTCTTC. It encodes CASTGLAPYNEQFF.

This chain joins TRBV19 and TRBJ1-5; D perhaps matches TRBD1 (5 bases). Between the trimmed V and J ends, which lost 7 bases and 6 bases, there was a span of 16 bases. CDR1 and CDR2 (germline): LNHDA, SQIVND (reference sequence). The CDR3 sequence is 14 residues long. The CDR3 protein is CASTLSTQGQPQHF. The CDR3 DNA is TGTGCCAGTACTCTCAGCACGCAGGGTCAGCCCCAGCATTTT.

This rearrangement joins TRBV7-9 to TRBJ1-5; no clear D. Trimming cost V 5 bases and J 0 bases, with 14 bases left between them. Germline V CDR1 and CDR2: SEHNR, FQNEAQ (reference sequence). The CDR3 runs to 16 residues. CDR3 sequence: CASSRGASDSNQPQHF. CDR3 DNA: TGTGCCAGCAGCCGAGGTGCCAGTGATAGCAATCAGCCCCAGCATTTT.

The gene calls are TRBV7-6 and TRBJ2-7, with 7 bases lining up with TRBD1. Germline V gene lookup returns CDR1 SGHVS and CDR2 FNYEAQ. There are 15 residues in the CDR3. V shed 0 bases, J shed 3 bases, and the junction held 5 bases outside the gene matches. CDR3: CASSLAPGTVYEQYF. The CDR3, as DNA: TGTGCCAGCAGCTTAGCGCCCGGGACAGTCTACGAGCAGTACTTC.

The genes are TRBV7-9 and TRBJ2-2; the match to TRBD1 covers 11 bases. J lost 6 bases, V lost 5 bases, and 5 bases had no gene match. This CDR3 spans 15 amino acids. The germline V gene has CDR1 SEHNR and CDR2 FQNEAQ (reference sequence). In DNA, the CDR3 is TGTGCCAGCAGCCCCGGGACAGGGGGTCCCGGGGAGCTGTTTTTT. Its translation: CASSPGTGGPGELFF.

This CDR3 reads CASSLKQGRGTEAFF. The CDR3, as DNA: TGTGCCAGCAGCTTAAAGCAGGGGCGAGGCACTGAAGCTTTCTTT. The chain joins TRBV7-2 to TRBJ1-1, with D tentatively TRBD1 (6 bases). The CDR3 totals 15 residues. Trimming left V 2 bases short and J 4 bases short, with 14 bases between. Germline lookup yields CDR1 SGHTA and CDR2 FQGNSA.

The genes are TRBV7-2 and TRBJ2-7; weak D call: TRBD2 (6 bases). The CDR3 sequence is 14 residues long. CDR1 is SGHTA and CDR2 is FQGNSA in the germline V gene. Trimming pared 9 bases from V and 5 bases from J, leaving 20 bases between. The CDR3 protein is CASRGRPGSNEQYF. The CDR3 DNA reads as TGTGCCAGTCGGGGGAGGCCGGGGTCGAACGAGCAGTACTTC.

This clone was detected only once. V and J are TRBV7-6 and TRBJ2-7, with 7 positions matching TRBD1. The CDR3 loop spans 17 amino acids. Germline loops: CDR1 SGHVS, CDR2 FNYEAQ. The V segment lost 5 bases and the J segment 0 bases; nucleotides outside the gene matches: 13. CDR3 sequence reads: CASSPWFGQGVSYEQYF. The CDR3 nucleotides are TGTGCCAGCAGCCCTTGGTTCGGGCAGGGGGTCTCCTACGAGCAGTACTTC.